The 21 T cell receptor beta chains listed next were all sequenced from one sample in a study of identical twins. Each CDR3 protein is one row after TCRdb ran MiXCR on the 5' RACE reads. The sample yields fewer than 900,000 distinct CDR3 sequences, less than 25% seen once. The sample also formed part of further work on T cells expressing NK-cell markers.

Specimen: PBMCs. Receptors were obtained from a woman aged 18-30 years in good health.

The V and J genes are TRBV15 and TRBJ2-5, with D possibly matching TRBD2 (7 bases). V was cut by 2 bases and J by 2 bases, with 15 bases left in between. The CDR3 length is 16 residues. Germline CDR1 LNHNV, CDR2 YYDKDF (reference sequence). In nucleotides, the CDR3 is TGTGCCACCAGCAGATCCTGGGGAGGGGGGCAAGAGACCCAGTACTTC. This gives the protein CATSRSWGGGQETQYF.

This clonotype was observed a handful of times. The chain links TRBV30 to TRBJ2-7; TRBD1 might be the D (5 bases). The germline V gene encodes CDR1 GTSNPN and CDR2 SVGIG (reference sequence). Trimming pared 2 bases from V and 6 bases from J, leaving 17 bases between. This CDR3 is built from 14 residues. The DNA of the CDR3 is TGTGCCTGGAGTCATGGCAGGGTAAGCCGCGAGCAGTACTTC. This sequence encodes CAWSHGRVSREQYF.

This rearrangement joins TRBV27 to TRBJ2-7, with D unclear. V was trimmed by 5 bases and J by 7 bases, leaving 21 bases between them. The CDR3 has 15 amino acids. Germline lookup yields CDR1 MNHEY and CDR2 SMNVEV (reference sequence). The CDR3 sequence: CASSSWGGNSLEQYF. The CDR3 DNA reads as TGTGCCAGCAGTAGTTGGGGTGGTAACAGCCTGGAGCAGTACTTC.

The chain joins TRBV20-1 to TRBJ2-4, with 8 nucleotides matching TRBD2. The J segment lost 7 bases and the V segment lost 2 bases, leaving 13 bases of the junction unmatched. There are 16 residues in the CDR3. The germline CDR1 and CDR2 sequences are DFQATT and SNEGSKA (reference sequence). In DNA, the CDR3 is TGCAGTGCTAGACCCCCCGGGGGGGGGCGAGGGAACATTCAGTACTTC. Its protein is CSARPPGGGRGNIQYF.

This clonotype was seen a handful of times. The DNA for the CDR3 is TGCAGTGCTAGTACGGGAGGGGAGCTGTTTTTT. Amino acids: CSASTGGELFF. The chain uses TRBV20-1 and TRBJ2-2; a possible D gene is TRBD2 (5 bases). The CDR3 is 11 amino acids. V was pared by 3 bases and J by 8 bases, with 7 bases between. Looked up from germline, CDR1 is DFQATT and CDR2 is SNEGSKA (reference sequence).

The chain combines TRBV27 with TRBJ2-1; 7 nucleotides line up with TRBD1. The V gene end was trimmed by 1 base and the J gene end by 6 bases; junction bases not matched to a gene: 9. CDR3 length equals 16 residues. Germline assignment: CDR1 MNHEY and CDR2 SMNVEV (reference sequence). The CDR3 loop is CASSLLWDSVGNEQFF. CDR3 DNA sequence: TGTGCCAGCAGTTTATTATGGGACAGCGTAGGCAATGAGCAGTTCTTC.

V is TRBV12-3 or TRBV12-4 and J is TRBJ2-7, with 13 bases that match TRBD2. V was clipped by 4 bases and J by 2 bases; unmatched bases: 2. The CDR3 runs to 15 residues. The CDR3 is CASSWGLAGPYEQYF. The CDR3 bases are TGTGCCAGCAGTTGGGGACTAGCGGGACCCTACGAGCAGTACTTC.

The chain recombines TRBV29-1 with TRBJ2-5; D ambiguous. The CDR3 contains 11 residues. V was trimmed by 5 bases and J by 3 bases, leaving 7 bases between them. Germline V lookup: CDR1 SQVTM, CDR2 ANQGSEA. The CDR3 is CSVQKKETQYF. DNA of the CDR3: TGCAGCGTTCAAAAAAAAGAGACCCAGTACTTC.

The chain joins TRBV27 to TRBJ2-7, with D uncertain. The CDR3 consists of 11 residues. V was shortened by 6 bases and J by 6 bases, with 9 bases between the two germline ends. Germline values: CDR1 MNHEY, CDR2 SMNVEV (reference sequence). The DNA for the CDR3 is TGTGCCAGCAGAAGGATGCGCGAGCAGTACTTC. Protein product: CASRRMREQYF.

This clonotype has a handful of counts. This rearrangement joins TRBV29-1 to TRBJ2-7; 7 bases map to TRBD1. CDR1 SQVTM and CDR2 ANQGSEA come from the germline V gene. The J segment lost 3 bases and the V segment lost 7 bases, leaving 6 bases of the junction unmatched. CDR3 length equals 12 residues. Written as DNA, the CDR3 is TGCAGCGCTTGGGACAGCTTCTACGAGCAGTACTTC. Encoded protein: CSAWDSFYEQYF.

CDR3 loop: CATGGKAQPQHF. CDR3 nucleotides: TGTGCCACCGGGGGCAAAGCTCAGCCCCAGCATTTT. The rearrangement uses TRBV10-3 and TRBJ1-5; a possible D gene is TRBD1 (6 bases). In germline, CDR1 is ENHRY, CDR2 SYGVKD. V was shortened by 10 bases and J by 6 bases, with 13 bases between the two germline ends. This CDR3 spans 12 amino acids.

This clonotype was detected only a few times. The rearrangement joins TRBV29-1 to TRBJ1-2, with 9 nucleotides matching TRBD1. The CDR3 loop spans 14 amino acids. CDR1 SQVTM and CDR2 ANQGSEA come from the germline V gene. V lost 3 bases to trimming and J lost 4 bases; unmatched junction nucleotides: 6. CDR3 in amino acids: CSVETDRGFYGYTF. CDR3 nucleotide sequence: TGCAGCGTTGAGACGGACAGGGGATTCTATGGCTACACCTTC.

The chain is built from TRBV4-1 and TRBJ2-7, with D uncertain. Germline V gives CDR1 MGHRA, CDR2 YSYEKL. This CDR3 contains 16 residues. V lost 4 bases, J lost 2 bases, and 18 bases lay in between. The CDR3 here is CASSPLTSVGTYEQYF. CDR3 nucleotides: TGCGCCAGCAGCCCATTAACGTCGGTAGGGACCTACGAGCAGTACTTC.

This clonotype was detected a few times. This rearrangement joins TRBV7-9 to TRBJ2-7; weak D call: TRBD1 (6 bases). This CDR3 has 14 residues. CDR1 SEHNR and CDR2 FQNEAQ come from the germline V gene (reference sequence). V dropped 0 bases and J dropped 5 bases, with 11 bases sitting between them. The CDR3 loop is CASSLAQGLNEQYF. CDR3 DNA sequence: TGTGCCAGCAGCTTAGCACAGGGTCTAAACGAGCAGTACTTC.

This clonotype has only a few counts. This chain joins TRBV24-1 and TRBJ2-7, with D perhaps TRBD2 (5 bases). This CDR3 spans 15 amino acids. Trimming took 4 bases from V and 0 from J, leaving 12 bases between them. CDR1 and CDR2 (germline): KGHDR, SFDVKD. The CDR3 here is CATSEYRGGSYEQYF. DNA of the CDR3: TGTGCCACCAGTGAGTACAGAGGAGGCTCCTACGAGCAGTACTTC.

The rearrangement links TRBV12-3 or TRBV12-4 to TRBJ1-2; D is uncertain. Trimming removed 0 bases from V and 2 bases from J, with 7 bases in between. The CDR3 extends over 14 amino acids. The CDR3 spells CASSLALPNYGYTF. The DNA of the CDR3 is TGTGCCAGCAGTTTAGCGCTACCCAACTATGGCTACACCTTC.

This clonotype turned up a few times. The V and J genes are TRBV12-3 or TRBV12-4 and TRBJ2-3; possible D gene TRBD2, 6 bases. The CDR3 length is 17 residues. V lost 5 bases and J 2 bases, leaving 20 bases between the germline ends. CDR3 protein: CASSPRTPRRDTDTQYF. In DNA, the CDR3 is TGTGCCAGCAGTCCAAGGACACCCAGGCGGGACACAGATACGCAGTATTTT.

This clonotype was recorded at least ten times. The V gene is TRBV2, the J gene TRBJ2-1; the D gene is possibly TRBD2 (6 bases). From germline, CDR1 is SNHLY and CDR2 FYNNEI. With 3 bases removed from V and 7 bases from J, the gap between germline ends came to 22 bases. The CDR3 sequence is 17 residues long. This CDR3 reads CASSDQLFGTPGNEQFF. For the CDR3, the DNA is TGTGCCAGCAGTGATCAACTTTTCGGGACTCCCGGTAATGAGCAGTTCTTC.

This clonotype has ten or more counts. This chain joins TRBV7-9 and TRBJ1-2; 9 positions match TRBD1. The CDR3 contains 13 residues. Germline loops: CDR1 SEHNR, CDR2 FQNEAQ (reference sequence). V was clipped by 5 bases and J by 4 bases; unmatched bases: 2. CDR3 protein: CASSPTGGYGYTF. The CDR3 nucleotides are TGTGCCAGCAGCCCGACAGGGGGCTATGGCTACACCTTC.

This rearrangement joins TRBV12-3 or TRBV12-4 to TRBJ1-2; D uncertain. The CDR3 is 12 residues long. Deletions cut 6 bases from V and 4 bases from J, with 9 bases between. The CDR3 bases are TGTGCCAGCAGCACCATATCCTATGGCTACACCTTC. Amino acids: CASSTISYGYTF.

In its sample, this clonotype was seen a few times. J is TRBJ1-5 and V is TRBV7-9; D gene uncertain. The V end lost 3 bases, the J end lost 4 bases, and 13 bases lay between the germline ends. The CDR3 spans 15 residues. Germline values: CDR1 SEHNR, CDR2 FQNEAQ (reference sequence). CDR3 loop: CASSLDAVPNQPQHF. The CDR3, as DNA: TGTGCCAGCAGCTTGGACGCCGTCCCTAATCAGCCCCAGCATTTT.